This TCR beta chain emerged from a study of blood T cells in healthy people across ages. Through a sample-barcoded 5' primer and a J-beta primer mix, a second PCR was run for roughly 6 to 11 cycles. MiXCR was run by TCRdb on the 5' RACE reads, yielding one entry per CDR3 protein. The sample gives 1.5 million to 2 million distinct CDR3 sequences, approximately 30% of which show up once; 7.7% is in the top ten. This clonotype was seen more than once but under ten times. The length of the CDR3 is 14 residues. Germline values: CDR1 SGHRS, CDR2 YFSETQ. Trimming cost V 3 bases and J 3 bases; bases outside gene matches: 3.

The origin of this receptor is a woman aged 30 to 39 in good health. The source material was blood. The chain carries TRBV5-1 and TRBJ2-1, with 7 bases fitting TRBD2. The CDR3 protein is CASSWGGIYNEQFF. The CDR3 nucleotides are TGCGCCAGCAGCTGGGGGGGGATCTACAATGAGCAGTTCTTC.